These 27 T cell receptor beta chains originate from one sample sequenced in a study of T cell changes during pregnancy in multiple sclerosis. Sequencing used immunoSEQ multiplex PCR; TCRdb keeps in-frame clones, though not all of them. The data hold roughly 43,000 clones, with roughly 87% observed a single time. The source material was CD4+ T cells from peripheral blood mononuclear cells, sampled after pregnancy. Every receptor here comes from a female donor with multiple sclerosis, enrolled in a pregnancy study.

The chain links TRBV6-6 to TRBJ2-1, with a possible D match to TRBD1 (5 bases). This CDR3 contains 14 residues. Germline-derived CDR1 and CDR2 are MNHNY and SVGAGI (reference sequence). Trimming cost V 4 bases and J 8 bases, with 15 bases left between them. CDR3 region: CASSSVGQGDEQFF. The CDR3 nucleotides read TGTGCCAGCAGTTCAGTGGGGCAGGGTGATGAGCAGTTCTTC.

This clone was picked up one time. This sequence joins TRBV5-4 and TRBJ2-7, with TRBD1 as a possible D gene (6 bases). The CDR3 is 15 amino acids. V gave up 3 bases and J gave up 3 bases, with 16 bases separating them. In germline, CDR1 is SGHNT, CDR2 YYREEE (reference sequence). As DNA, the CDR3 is TGTGCCAGCAGCTCACCGACAGGCTCTCTCTACGAGCAGTACTTC. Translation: CASSSPTGSLYEQYF.

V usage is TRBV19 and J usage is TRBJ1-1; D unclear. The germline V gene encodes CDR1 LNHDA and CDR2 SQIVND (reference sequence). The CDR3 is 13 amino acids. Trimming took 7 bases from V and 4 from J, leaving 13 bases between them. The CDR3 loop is CASTRQAGTEAFF. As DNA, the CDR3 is TGTGCCAGTACCCGGCAGGCCGGCACTGAAGCTTTCTTT.

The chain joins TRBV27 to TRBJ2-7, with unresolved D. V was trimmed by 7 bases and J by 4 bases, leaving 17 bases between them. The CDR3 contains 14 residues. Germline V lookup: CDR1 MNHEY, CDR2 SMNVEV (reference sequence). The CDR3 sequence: CASTQVSFGYEQYF. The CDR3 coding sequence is TGTGCCAGCACCCAGGTGAGCTTTGGATACGAGCAGTACTTC.

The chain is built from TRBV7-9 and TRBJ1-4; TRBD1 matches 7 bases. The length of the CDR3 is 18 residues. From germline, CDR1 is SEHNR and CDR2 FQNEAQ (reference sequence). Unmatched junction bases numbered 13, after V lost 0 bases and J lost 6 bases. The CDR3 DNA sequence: TGTGCCAGCAGCTTAGCTGTGAACGACGGACAGGAGGATGAAAAACTGTTTTTT. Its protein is CASSLAVNDGQEDEKLFF.

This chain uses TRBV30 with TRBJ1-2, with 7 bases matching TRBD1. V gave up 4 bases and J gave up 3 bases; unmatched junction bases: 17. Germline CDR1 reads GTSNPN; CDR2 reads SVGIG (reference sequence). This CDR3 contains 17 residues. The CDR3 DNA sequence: TGTGCCTGGACCATTCTGTCCGGGGACAGCTTTTACTATGGCTACACCTTC. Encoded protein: CAWTILSGDSFYYGYTF. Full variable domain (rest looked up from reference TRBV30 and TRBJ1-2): SQTIHQWPATLVQPVGSPLSLECTVEGTSNPNLYWYRQAAGRGLQLLFYSVGIGQISSEVPQNLSASRPQDRQFILSSKKLLLSDSGFYLCAWTILSGDSFYYGYTFGSGTRLTVV.

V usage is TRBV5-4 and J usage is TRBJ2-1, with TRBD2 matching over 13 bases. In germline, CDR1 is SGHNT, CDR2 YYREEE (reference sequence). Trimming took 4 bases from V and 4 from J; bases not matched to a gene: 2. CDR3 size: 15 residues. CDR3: CASSAGLAGYNEQFF. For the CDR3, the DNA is TGTGCCAGCAGCGCGGGACTAGCGGGGTACAATGAGCAGTTCTTC.

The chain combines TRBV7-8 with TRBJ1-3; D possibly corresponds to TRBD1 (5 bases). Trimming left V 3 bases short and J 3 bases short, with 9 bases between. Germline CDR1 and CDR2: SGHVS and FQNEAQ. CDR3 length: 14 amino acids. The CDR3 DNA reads TGTGCCAGCAGCTTTCTCAGGGATGGAAACACCATATATTTT. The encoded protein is CASSFLRDGNTIYF.

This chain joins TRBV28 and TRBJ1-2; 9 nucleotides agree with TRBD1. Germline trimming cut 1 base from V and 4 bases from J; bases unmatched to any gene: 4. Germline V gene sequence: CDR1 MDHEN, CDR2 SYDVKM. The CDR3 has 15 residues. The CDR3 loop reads CASSLYTGGSYGYTF. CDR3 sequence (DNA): TGTGCCAGCAGTTTATATACAGGGGGCTCCTATGGCTACACCTTC.

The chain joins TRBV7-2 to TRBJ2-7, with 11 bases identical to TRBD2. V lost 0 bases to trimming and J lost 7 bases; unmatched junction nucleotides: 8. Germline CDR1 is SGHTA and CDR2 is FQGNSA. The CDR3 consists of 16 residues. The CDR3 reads CASSLASGRASGEQYF. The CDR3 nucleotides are TGTGCCAGCAGCTTAGCTAGCGGGAGGGCCAGTGGAGAGCAGTACTTC.

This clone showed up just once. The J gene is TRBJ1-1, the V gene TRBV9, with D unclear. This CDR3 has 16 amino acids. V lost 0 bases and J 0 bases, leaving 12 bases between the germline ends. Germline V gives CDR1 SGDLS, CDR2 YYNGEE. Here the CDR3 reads CASSVEGGQLNTEAFF. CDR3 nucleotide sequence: TGTGCCAGCAGCGTAGAAGGAGGTCAGCTGAACACTGAAGCTTTCTTT.

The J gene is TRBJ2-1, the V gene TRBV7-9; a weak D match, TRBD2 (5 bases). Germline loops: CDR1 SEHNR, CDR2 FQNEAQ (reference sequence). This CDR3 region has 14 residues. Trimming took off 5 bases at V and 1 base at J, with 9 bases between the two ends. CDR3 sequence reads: CASSIGLSYNEQFF. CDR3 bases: TGTGCCAGCAGCATCGGACTTTCCTACAATGAGCAGTTCTTC.

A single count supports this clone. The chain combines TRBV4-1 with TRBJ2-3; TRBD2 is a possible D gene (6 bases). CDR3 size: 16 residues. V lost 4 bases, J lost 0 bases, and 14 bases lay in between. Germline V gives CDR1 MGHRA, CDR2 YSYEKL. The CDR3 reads CASSPGSRASTDTQYF. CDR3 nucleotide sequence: TGCGCCAGCAGCCCCGGGAGTAGGGCTAGCACAGATACGCAGTATTTT.

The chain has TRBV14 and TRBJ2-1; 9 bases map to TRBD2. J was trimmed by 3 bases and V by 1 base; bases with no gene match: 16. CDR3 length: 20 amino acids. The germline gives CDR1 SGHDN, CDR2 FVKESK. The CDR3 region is CASSQVAGPRTSVDYNEQFF. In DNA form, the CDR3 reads TGTGCCAGCAGCCAAGTCGCGGGGCCTCGGACTAGCGTAGACTACAATGAGCAGTTCTTC.

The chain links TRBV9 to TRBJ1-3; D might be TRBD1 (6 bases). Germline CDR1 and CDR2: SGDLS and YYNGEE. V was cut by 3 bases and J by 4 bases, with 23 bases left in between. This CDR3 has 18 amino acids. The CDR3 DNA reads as TGTGCCAGCAGCGCCCCAAACTCCGTCGACAGGATCGGAAACACCATATATTTT. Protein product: CASSAPNSVDRIGNTIYF.

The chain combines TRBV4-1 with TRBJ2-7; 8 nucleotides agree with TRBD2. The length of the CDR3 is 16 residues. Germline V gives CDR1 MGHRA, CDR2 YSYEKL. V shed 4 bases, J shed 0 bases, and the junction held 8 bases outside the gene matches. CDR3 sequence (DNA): TGCGCCAGCAGCCGCCTCTTTAGCGGGGACTCCTACGAGCAGTACTTC. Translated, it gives CASSRLFSGDSYEQYF.

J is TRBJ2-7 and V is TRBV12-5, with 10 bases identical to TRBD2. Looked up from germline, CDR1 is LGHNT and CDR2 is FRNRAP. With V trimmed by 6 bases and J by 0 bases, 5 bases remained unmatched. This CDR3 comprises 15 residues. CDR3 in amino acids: CASGSTSGPSYEQYF. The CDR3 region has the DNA TGTGCTAGTGGGTCGACTAGCGGGCCCTCCTACGAGCAGTACTTC.

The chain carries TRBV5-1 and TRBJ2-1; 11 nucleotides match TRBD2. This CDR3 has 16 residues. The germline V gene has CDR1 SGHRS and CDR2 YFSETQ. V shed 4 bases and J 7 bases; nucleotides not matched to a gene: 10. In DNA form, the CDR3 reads TGCGCCAGCAGCCCACCGACCCCTAGCGGGGGGAATGAGCAGTTCTTC. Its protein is CASSPPTPSGGNEQFF.

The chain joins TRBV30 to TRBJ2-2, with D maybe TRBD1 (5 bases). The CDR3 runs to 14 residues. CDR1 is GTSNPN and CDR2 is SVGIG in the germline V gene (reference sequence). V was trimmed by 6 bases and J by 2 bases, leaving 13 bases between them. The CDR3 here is CACHEQDNTGELFF. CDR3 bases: TGTGCCTGCCATGAACAGGATAACACCGGGGAGCTGTTTTTT. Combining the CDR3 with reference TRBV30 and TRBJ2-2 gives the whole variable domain SQTIHQWPATLVQPVGSPLSLECTVEGTSNPNLYWYRQAAGRGLQLLFYSVGIGQISSEVPQNLSASRPQDRQFILSSKKLLLSDSGFYLCACHEQDNTGELFFGEGSRLTVL.

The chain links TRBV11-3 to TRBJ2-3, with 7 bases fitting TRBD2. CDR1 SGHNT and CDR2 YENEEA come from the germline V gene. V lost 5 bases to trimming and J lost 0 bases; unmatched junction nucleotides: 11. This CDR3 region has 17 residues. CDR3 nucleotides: TGTGCCAGCAGCCCTGGACGGAGACTAGCTAGCACAGATACGCAGTATTTT. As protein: CASSPGRRLASTDTQYF.

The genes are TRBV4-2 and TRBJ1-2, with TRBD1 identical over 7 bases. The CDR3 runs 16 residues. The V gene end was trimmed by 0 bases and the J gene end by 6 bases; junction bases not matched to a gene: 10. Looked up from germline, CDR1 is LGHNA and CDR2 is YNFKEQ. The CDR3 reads CASSQDGPDRRHGYTF. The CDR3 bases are TGTGCCAGCAGCCAAGATGGTCCGGACAGGAGGCATGGCTACACCTTC.

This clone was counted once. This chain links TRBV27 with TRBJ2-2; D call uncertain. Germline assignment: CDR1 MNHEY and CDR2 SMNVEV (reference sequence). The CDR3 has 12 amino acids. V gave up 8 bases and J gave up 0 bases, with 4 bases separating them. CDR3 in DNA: TGTGCCAGCGGCCCGAACACCGGGGAGCTGTTTTTT. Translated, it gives CASGPNTGELFF.

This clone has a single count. The CDR3 DNA reads TGTGCCAGCAGCTTACAATCAGGGGTTAATGAAAAACTGTTTTTT. The encoded protein is CASSLQSGVNEKLFF. This rearrangement joins TRBV7-2 to TRBJ1-4, with D possibly being TRBD1 (6 bases). V dropped 2 bases and J dropped 4 bases, with 11 bases sitting between them. CDR1 is SGHTA and CDR2 is FQGNSA in the germline V gene. The CDR3 sequence is 15 residues long. Supplemented by reference TRBV7-2 and TRBJ1-4, the full variable domain reads GAGVSQSPSNKVTEKGKDVELRCDPISGHTALYWYRQSLGQGLEFLIYFQGNSAPDKSGLPSDRFSAERTGGSVSTLTIQRTQQEDSAVYLCASSLQSGVNEKLFFGSGTQLSVL.

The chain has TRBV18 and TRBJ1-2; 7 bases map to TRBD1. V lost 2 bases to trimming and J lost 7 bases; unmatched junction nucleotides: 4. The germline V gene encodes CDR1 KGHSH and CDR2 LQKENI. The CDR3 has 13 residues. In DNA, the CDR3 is TGTGCCAGCTCACCAGACAGGGTTAGTGGCTACACCTTC. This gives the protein CASSPDRVSGYTF.

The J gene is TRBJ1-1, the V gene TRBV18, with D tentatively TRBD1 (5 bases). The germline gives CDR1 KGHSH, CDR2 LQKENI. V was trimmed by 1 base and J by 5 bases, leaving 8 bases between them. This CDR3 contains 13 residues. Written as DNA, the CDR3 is TGTGCCAGCTCACCACAGGGGAATACTGAAGCTTTCTTT. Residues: CASSPQGNTEAFF.

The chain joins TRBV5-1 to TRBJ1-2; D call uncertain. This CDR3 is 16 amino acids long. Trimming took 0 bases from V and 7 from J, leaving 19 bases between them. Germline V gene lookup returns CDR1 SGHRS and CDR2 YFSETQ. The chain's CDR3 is CASSLDPNYEHSGYTF. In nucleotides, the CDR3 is TGCGCCAGCAGCTTGGATCCCAACTACGAGCATAGTGGCTACACCTTC.

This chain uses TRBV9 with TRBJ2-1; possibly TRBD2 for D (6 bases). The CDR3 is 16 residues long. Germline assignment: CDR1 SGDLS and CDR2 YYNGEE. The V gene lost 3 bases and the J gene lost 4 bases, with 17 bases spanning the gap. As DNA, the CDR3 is TGTGCCAGCAGCGAGCGAGGGAGGCAGGCTTACAATGAGCAGTTCTTC. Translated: CASSERGRQAYNEQFF.